This TCR beta chain was observed in a study of spatial heterogeneity in lung cancer. TCRdb called the 5' RACE reads again in MiXCR, with one record for every CDR3 protein. The repertoire holds approximately 40,000 distinct CDR3 sequences, with approximately 7% as singletons. Germline CDR1 is SGHAT and CDR2 is FQNNGV. V was cut by 5 bases and J by 0 bases, with 11 bases left in between. The CDR3 has 15 residues. The time point denotes: sample taken at primary tumor resection. The study sequenced unsorted whole RNA from tumor, nontumor lung or frozen PBMC. The source is a female donor with early-stage non-small cell lung cancer. This material consisted of PBMCs, taken at surgery. The chain is built from TRBV11-2 and TRBJ1-5; D ambiguous. CDR3 bases: TGTGCCAGCAGCCCGGAGAGACATAGCAATCAGCCCCAGCATTTT. Encoded protein: CASSPERHSNQPQHF.